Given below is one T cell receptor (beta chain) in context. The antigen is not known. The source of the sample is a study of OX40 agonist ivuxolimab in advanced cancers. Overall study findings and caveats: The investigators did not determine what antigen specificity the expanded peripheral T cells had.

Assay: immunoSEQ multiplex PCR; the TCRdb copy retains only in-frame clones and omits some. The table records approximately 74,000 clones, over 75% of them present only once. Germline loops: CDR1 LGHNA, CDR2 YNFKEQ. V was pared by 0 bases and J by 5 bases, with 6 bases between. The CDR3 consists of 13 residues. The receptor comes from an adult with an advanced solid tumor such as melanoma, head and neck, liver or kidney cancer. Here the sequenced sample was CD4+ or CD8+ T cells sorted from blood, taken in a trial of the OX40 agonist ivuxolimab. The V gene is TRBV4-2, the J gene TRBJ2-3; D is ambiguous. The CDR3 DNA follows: TGTGCCAGCAGCCAAGAGGGCCGAGATACGCAGTATTTT. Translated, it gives CASSQEGRDTQYF.